These 32 T cell receptor beta chains were all obtained from the same sample, sequenced in a study of T cells in Graves' hyperthyroidism and ophthalmopathy. RNA transcripts were the template for amplifying TCR beta CDR3 regions. With the HTBI primer set, the TCR CDR3 went through a first round of RT-PCR. Each CDR3 protein is one row after TCRdb ran MiXCR on the multiplex PCR reads. The sample contains 250,000 to 300,000 distinct CDR3 sequences, roughly 15% of which appear only once. The specimen was blood. The receptors were gathered from a woman in her thirties or forties with Graves' hyperthyroidism.

This clonotype was seen more than once but under ten times. The V call is TRBV18, the J call TRBJ1-1; 8 nucleotides agree with TRBD1. Germline values: CDR1 KGHSH, CDR2 LQKENI. Trimming removed 6 bases from V and 3 bases from J; junction bases left unmatched: 9. CDR3 length: 15 amino acids. For the CDR3, the DNA is TGTGCCAGCTCCCAGGGGGGCAGGGGGCACACTGAAGCTTTCTTT. This codes for CASSQGGRGHTEAFF.

This clonotype came up many times. This chain joins TRBV7-3 and TRBJ2-5; D call uncertain. In germline, CDR1 is SGHTA, CDR2 FQGTGA. Trimming removed 0 bases at V and 2 bases at J, with 4 bases between. The CDR3 is 13 residues long. The CDR3 protein is CASSLTDQETQYF. The CDR3 nucleotides read TGTGCCAGCAGCTTAACGGATCAAGAGACCCAGTACTTC.

In this sample, this clonotype is medium-sized. The gene calls are TRBV24-1 and TRBJ2-1; 7 positions match TRBD2. Germline V CDR1 and CDR2: KGHDR, SFDVKD. This CDR3 is built from 17 residues. V dropped 2 bases and J dropped 1; count of bases not matched to a gene: 7. CDR3 sequence (DNA): TGTGCCACCAGTGATTACGGGGGAGGGCCTTCCTACAATGAGCAGTTCTTC. Translating gives CATSDYGGGPSYNEQFF.

This clonotype was seen a handful of times. The chain's CDR3 is CASSPRRGSSYEQYF. The CDR3 DNA follows: TGTGCCAGCAGCCCCCGGAGGGGAAGCTCCTACGAGCAGTACTTC. The chain carries TRBV6-2 or TRBV6-3 and TRBJ2-7; D might be TRBD2 (6 bases). Trimming left V 6 bases short and J 0 bases short, with 15 bases between. Looked up from germline, CDR1 is MNHEY and CDR2 is SVGEGT. This CDR3 spans 15 amino acids.

The gene calls are TRBV5-1 and TRBJ2-5, with TRBD1 matching over 9 bases. The CDR3 is made up of 15 amino acids. The germline CDR1 and CDR2 sequences are SGHRS and YFSETQ. The V segment lost 0 bases and the J segment 5 bases; nucleotides outside the gene matches: 5. The CDR3 DNA reads TGCGCCAGCAGCTTGGCCTCGGACAGGGGTGAGACCCAGTACTTC. Translated, it gives CASSLASDRGETQYF.

This clonotype appeared a few times. This chain uses TRBV7-9 with TRBJ2-7, with D hard to call. The germline CDR1 and CDR2 sequences are SEHNR and FQNEAQ (reference sequence). The CDR3 spans 15 residues. V lost 1 base to trimming and J lost 3 bases, with 13 bases between them. CDR3 DNA: TGTGCCAGCAGCTTAGGGCAGGAGAGGTTCTACGAGCAGTACTTC. As protein: CASSLGQERFYEQYF. Combining the CDR3 with reference TRBV7-9 and TRBJ2-7 gives the whole variable domain DTGVSQNPRHKITKRGQNVTFRCDPISEHNRLYWYRQTLGQGPEFLTYFQNEAQLEKSRLLSDRFSAERPKGSFSTLEIQRTEQGDSAMYLCASSLGQERFYEQYFGPGTRLTVT.

This clonotype was seen at least ten times. A much larger clonotype is one base distant, so this may be a read error. The rearrangement joins TRBV27 to TRBJ2-7; 10 bases match TRBD2. Losses at the gene ends were 2 bases for V and 6 bases for J; bases not matched to a gene: 1. The CDR3 is 13 residues long. Germline V lookup: CDR1 MNHEY, CDR2 SMNVEV (reference sequence). The CDR3 DNA follows: TGTGCCAGCAGTTTACTAGCGGGAGCCGAGCAGTACTTC. It specifies CASSLLAGAEQYF.

In its sample, this clonotype was seen many times. The chain is built from TRBV28 and TRBJ1-1; tentative D call: TRBD1 (5 bases). The germline V and J ends were trimmed by 5 bases and 6 bases, with 22 bases remaining between them. Per germline, CDR1 MDHEN and CDR2 SYDVKM. This CDR3 has 16 amino acids. The CDR3 region is CASSTRGELVSPEAFF. The CDR3 DNA is TGTGCCAGCAGTACCCGAGGGGAATTAGTTAGCCCTGAAGCTTTCTTT.

This clonotype was counted many times. J is TRBJ2-5 and V is TRBV7-9; tentative D call: TRBD1 (5 bases). CDR3 size: 13 residues. Trimming left V 5 bases short and J 5 bases short, with 12 bases between. Germline V gene sequence: CDR1 SEHNR, CDR2 FQNEAQ (reference sequence). The CDR3 DNA is TGTGCCAGCAGCGGGGATTCAGGGGAGACCCAGTACTTC. It encodes CASSGDSGETQYF.

This clonotype was detected a few times. This chain connects TRBV12-3 or TRBV12-4 to TRBJ2-7; no clear D gene. This CDR3 is 12 amino acids long. Trimming left V 5 bases short and J 4 bases short, with 9 bases between. CDR3 loop: CASSIQTYEQYF. The DNA of the CDR3 is TGTGCCAGCAGTATTCAGACTTACGAGCAGTACTTC.

Concerning this clonotype: The germline gene is not matched at one end of the junction; a read error may be the cause. V usage is TRBV11-2 and J usage is TRBJ2-1; D is uncertain. This CDR3 is 13 amino acids long. CDR1 and CDR2 (germline): SGHAT, FQNNGV. The CDR3 DNA follows: TGTGCCAGCAGCCCCTGGAGCCCCCCTGAGCAGCTCTTC. Translated: CASSPWSPPEQLF.

This clonotype has at least ten counts. The CDR3 nucleotides read TGTGCCAGAGGAGACAGGGAGTACGAGCAGTACTTC. Encoded protein: CARGDREYEQYF. The genes are TRBV2 and TRBJ2-7, with 7 bases identical to TRBD1. The CDR3 extends over 12 amino acids. V lost 9 bases and J lost 4; bases outside the gene matches: 6. Germline V gene data show CDR1 as SNHLY and CDR2 as FYNNEI.

The V gene is TRBV9, the J gene TRBJ1-1; 9 bases match TRBD1. V lost 3 bases, J lost 6 bases, and 6 bases stayed unmatched. From germline, CDR1 is SGDLS and CDR2 YYNGEE. The CDR3 consists of 14 residues. The CDR3 loop reads CASSGTGAFAEAFF. The CDR3 nucleotides read TGTGCCAGCAGCGGGACAGGGGCTTTCGCTGAAGCTTTCTTT. Together with reference TRBV9 and TRBJ1-1, the CDR3 gives the full variable domain: DSGVTQTPKHLITATGQRVTLRCSPRSGDLSVYWYQQSLDQGLQFLIQYYNGEERAKGNILERFSAQQFPDLHSELNLSSLELGDSALYFCASSGTGAFAEAFFGQGTRLTVV.

The chain combines TRBV5-8 with TRBJ1-3; no clear D. Trimming removed 0 bases at V and 6 bases at J, with 4 bases between. The CDR3 is made up of 12 amino acids. Germline loops: CDR1 SGHTS, CDR2 YDEGEE. CDR3 in amino acids: CASSLDLNTIYF. The CDR3 DNA reads as TGTGCCAGCAGCTTGGACCTAAACACCATATATTTT.

This clonotype showed up many times. V usage is TRBV18 and J usage is TRBJ2-7, with a possible D match to TRBD1 (6 bases). CDR1 KGHSH and CDR2 LQKENI come from the germline V gene. V dropped 4 bases and J dropped 5 bases, with 12 bases sitting between them. The CDR3 spans 13 residues. CDR3: CASSLQQGNEQYF. CDR3 sequence (DNA): TGTGCCAGCTCACTCCAACAGGGTAACGAGCAGTACTTC.

This clonotype was seen ten or more times. The V and J genes are TRBV6-1 and TRBJ1-1; 7 bases fit TRBD1. Trimming cost V 6 bases and J 5 bases; bases outside gene matches: 6. This CDR3 comprises 13 residues. CDR1 and CDR2 (germline): MNHNS, SASEGT. This CDR3 is CASRKGAGTEAFF. DNA of the CDR3: TGTGCCAGCAGGAAGGGGGCCGGAACTGAAGCTTTCTTT.

This clonotype was seen at least ten times. The chain links TRBV7-2 to TRBJ2-2; D is perhaps TRBD1 (6 bases). CDR3 length: 15 residues. Trimming removed 5 bases from V and 2 bases from J, with 12 bases in between. CDR1 and CDR2 from the germline V gene are SGHTA and FQGNSA. DNA of the CDR3: TGTGCCAGCAGCAAAGGGGGAACTAACACCGGGGAGCTGTTTTTT. Residues: CASSKGGTNTGELFF.

This clonotype was picked up many times. The genes are TRBV6-1 and TRBJ2-5, with 9 positions matching TRBD1. Germline V gene sequence: CDR1 MNHNS, CDR2 SASEGT. The CDR3 extends over 16 amino acids. V dropped 6 bases and J dropped 4; count of bases not matched to a gene: 12. CDR3 in DNA: TGTGCCAGCAGCGAGGGGCTACAGGGGGCGCGAGAGACCCAGTACTTC. This translates into CASSEGLQGARETQYF.

This clonotype was observed at least ten times. CDR3 DNA sequence: TGCGCCAGCAGCTTCACATTTGGCGGAGGCTCGAACACTGAAGCTTTCTTT. It is translated as CASSFTFGGGSNTEAFF. The chain combines TRBV5-1 with TRBJ1-1, with D unresolved. Per the germline V gene, CDR1 is SGHRS and CDR2 is YFSETQ. V shed 2 bases and J shed 1 base, with 18 bases lying between them. This CDR3 has 17 residues.

The gene calls are TRBV28 and TRBJ1-1; D may be TRBD1 (5 bases). Looked up from germline, CDR1 is MDHEN and CDR2 is SYDVKM. Trimming took 1 base from V and 3 from J, leaving 9 bases between them. The CDR3 runs 14 residues. This chain's CDR3 is CASSLLGVYTEAFF. The CDR3 DNA reads as TGTGCCAGCAGTTTATTGGGGGTTTACACTGAAGCTTTCTTT.

The table lists this clonotype with many counts. The chain carries TRBV28 and TRBJ2-1, with 7 bases that match TRBD2. CDR3 length equals 14 residues. CDR1 is MDHEN, CDR2 SYDVKM, per germline. V trimming: 5 bases; J trimming: 5 bases; junction bases outside the gene matches: 6. The CDR3: CASSQGEGHNEQFF. Written as DNA, the CDR3 is TGTGCCAGCAGTCAAGGGGAGGGTCACAATGAGCAGTTCTTC.

This clonotype was recorded many times. The chain carries TRBV5-6 and TRBJ2-5, with D unresolved. Trimming pared 1 base from V and 5 bases from J, leaving 9 bases between. Germline CDR1 SGHDT, CDR2 YYEEEE. This CDR3 contains 13 residues. For the CDR3, the DNA is TGTGCCAGCAGCTTGCGCGCGAGGGAGACCCAGTACTTC. Its translation is CASSLRARETQYF.

The table lists this clonotype with many counts. This chain links TRBV6-1 with TRBJ1-6, with D perhaps matching TRBD1 (6 bases). Germline V CDR1 and CDR2: MNHNS, SASEGT. CDR3 length: 16 amino acids. Trimming pared 6 bases from V and 7 bases from J, leaving 19 bases between. The CDR3 region has the DNA TGTGCCAGCAGCCTTCTGATGGGGGCTGAGAATTCACCCCTCCACTTT. As protein: CASSLLMGAENSPLHF.

This clonotype was detected a few times. The chain carries TRBV7-9 and TRBJ2-2, with D tentatively TRBD2 (6 bases). The CDR3 consists of 15 residues. Looked up from germline, CDR1 is SEHNR and CDR2 is FQNEAQ (reference sequence). V was pared by 6 bases and J by 2 bases, with 13 bases between. CDR3: CASRSGGTNTGELFF. Here the CDR3 DNA reads TGTGCCAGCAGGTCAGGAGGGACTAACACCGGGGAGCTGTTTTTT.

This clonotype was counted many times. This chain uses TRBV7-9 with TRBJ1-1; D not certain. The V end was cut by 6 bases, the J end by 5 bases, with 16 bases between. The germline gives CDR1 SEHNR, CDR2 FQNEAQ (reference sequence). There are 14 residues in the CDR3. The CDR3 reads CASSPSRRATEAFF. CDR3 nucleotides: TGTGCCAGCAGTCCCTCCCGACGGGCAACTGAAGCTTTCTTT.

This clonotype was seen at least ten times. This rearrangement joins TRBV25-1 to TRBJ1-5, with D unresolved. The CDR3 is made up of 15 amino acids. V lost 2 bases, J lost 3 bases, and 11 bases lay in between. In germline, CDR1 is MGHDK, CDR2 SYGVNS. CDR3 protein: CASSEAGRDNQPQHF. CDR3 coding DNA: TGTGCCAGCAGTGAAGCCGGGAGGGACAATCAGCCCCAGCATTTT.

V and J are TRBV20-1 and TRBJ2-7; 8 bases agree with TRBD2. V shed 4 bases and J 4 bases; nucleotides not matched to a gene: 9. CDR3 length equals 14 residues. Germline loops: CDR1 DFQATT, CDR2 SNEGSKA (reference sequence). As DNA, the CDR3 is TGCAGTGCTACGTCCGGGACTAGGTCGTACGAGCAGTACTTC. Translation gives CSATSGTRSYEQYF.

The table lists this clonotype with a few counts. This sequence joins TRBV15 and TRBJ2-7; D gene ambiguous. CDR1 is LNHNV and CDR2 is YYDKDF in the germline V gene (reference sequence). The length of the CDR3 is 13 residues. Trimming stripped 4 bases from V and 4 bases from J, with 11 bases between. This CDR3 reads CATSKPPQYEQYF. CDR3 coding DNA: TGTGCCACCAGCAAACCCCCGCAGTACGAGCAGTACTTC.

This clonotype was picked up many times. The chain employs TRBV28 and TRBJ2-5, with D perhaps TRBD2 (6 bases). The length of the CDR3 is 14 residues. The germline V and J ends were trimmed by 2 bases and 10 bases, with 17 bases remaining between them. The germline CDR1 and CDR2 sequences are MDHEN and SYDVKM. The DNA for the CDR3 is TGTGCCAGCAGTTTAGCGGGGTCGCCGGGCGGCCAGTACTTC. This translates into CASSLAGSPGGQYF.

This clonotype was observed a handful of times. This chain uses TRBV7-9 with TRBJ1-3; 9 bases match TRBD1. The length of the CDR3 is 17 residues. The germline gives CDR1 SEHNR, CDR2 FQNEAQ (reference sequence). V lost 5 bases to trimming and J lost 3 bases; unmatched junction nucleotides: 11. CDR3 protein: CASSPGTGLWGGNTIYF. The CDR3 bases are TGTGCCAGCAGCCCAGGGACAGGGCTATGGGGTGGAAACACCATATATTTT.

This clonotype was counted ten times or more. The V call is TRBV18, the J call TRBJ2-1, with 14 bases aligning to TRBD2. Trimming took 3 bases from V and 10 from J; bases not matched to a gene: 5. Germline assignment: CDR1 KGHSH and CDR2 LQKENI. The CDR3 is made up of 15 amino acids. CDR3 nucleotide sequence: TGTGCCAGCTCACCGGGACTAGCGGGAGAGGGAGAGCAGTTCTTC. Encoded protein: CASSPGLAGEGEQFF.

In its sample, this clonotype was seen a few times. This rearrangement joins TRBV28 to TRBJ2-3, with D perhaps being TRBD1 or TRBD2 (6 bases each). This CDR3 is 17 amino acids long. Trimming stripped 5 bases from V and 4 bases from J, with 22 bases between. The V gene's germline CDR1 is MDHEN and CDR2 SYDVKM. Here the CDR3 reads CASSMPGHSRGADTQYF. The CDR3 DNA is TGTGCCAGCAGTATGCCGGGACACTCAAGGGGGGCAGATACGCAGTATTTT.